Below, 5 T cell receptor beta chains from the same sample are listed, as sequenced in a study of T cell responses to AZD1222 COVID-19 vaccine. Data came from immunoSEQ multiplex PCR; TCRdb stores just in-frame clones and leaves some out. The profile shows more than 95,000 clones, over 75% of them singletons. The specimen was peripheral blood, collected on day 0 of AZD1222 vaccination. These receptors were obtained from an adult in good health.

This sequence joins TRBV6-5 and TRBJ1-6; no clear D gene. This CDR3 spans 12 amino acids. V gave up 2 bases and J gave up 6 bases, with 2 bases separating them. Per germline, CDR1 MNHEY and CDR2 SVGAGI. CDR3 region: CASSYVNSPLHF. CDR3 DNA sequence: TGTGCCAGCAGTTACGTTAATTCACCCCTCCACTTT.

J is TRBJ1-2 and V is TRBV20-1; D may be TRBD1 (6 bases). The CDR3 is 10 residues long. The V end was cut by 6 bases, the J end by 7 bases, with 9 bases between. CDR1 is DFQATT, CDR2 SNEGSKA, per germline (reference sequence). The CDR3 DNA is TGCAGTGCAGCAGGGGTTGGCTACACCTTC. It yields the protein CSAAGVGYTF.

The rearrangement joins TRBV6-1 to TRBJ1-6; D is ambiguous. Between the trimmed V and J ends, which lost 4 bases and 6 bases, there was a span of 16 bases. Germline V CDR1 and CDR2: MNHNS, SASEGT. The CDR3 is 16 amino acids. This CDR3 is CASSGRSGGANSPLHF. The CDR3 DNA reads TGTGCCAGCAGTGGGAGGAGCGGCGGTGCTAATTCACCCCTCCACTTT.

The CDR3 sequence is CASSFPRDYGNTQYF. The CDR3, as DNA: TGCGCCAGCAGCTTCCCCCGGGACTACGGAAATACGCAGTATTTT. The chain is built from TRBV5-1 and TRBJ2-3; 7 bases match TRBD2. Germline-derived CDR1 and CDR2 are SGHRS and YFSETQ. V was clipped by 2 bases and J by 7 bases; unmatched bases: 10. The CDR3 runs to 15 residues.

The rearrangement uses TRBV5-6 and TRBJ2-7; TRBD1 might be the D (8 bases). Between the trimmed V and J ends, which lost 4 bases and 4 bases, there was a span of 15 bases. CDR3 length: 14 residues. CDR1 is SGHDT and CDR2 is YYEEEE in the germline V gene. The CDR3 spells CASSRDRGGYEQYF. CDR3 DNA: TGTGCCAGCAGCCGTGACAGGGGAGGGTACGAGCAGTACTTC.